The clone carrying this T cell receptor beta chain was seen ten or more times. Diagnostic decisions used clinical symptoms, serum thyroxine and TRAb, thyroid ultrasound and orbital computed tomography. PBMCs were obtained from about 9.9 ml fresh peripheral blood. From germline, CDR1 is MGHRA and CDR2 YSYEKL. Trimming left V 2 bases short and J 4 bases short, with 12 bases between. The CDR3 is 15 amino acids. From RNA transcripts, TCR beta CDR3 regions were amplified. HTBI primers were the set used in a first-round RT-PCR of the TCR CDR3. TCRdb itself ran the multiplex PCR reads through MiXCR, one entry per CDR3 protein. The sample lists around 280,000 distinct CDR3 sequences, about an eighth occurring once. The sample belongs to a study of T cells in Graves' hyperthyroidism and ophthalmopathy.

This clonotype was sampled from a woman aged 40 to 50 with Graves' hyperthyroidism. Sequencing input: blood. The chain is built from TRBV4-1 and TRBJ1-5; D may be TRBD1 (6 bases). CDR3 bases: TGCGCCAGCAGCCAAATGGAACAGGGAAATCAGCCCCAGCATTTT. Its translation is CASSQMEQGNQPQHF.